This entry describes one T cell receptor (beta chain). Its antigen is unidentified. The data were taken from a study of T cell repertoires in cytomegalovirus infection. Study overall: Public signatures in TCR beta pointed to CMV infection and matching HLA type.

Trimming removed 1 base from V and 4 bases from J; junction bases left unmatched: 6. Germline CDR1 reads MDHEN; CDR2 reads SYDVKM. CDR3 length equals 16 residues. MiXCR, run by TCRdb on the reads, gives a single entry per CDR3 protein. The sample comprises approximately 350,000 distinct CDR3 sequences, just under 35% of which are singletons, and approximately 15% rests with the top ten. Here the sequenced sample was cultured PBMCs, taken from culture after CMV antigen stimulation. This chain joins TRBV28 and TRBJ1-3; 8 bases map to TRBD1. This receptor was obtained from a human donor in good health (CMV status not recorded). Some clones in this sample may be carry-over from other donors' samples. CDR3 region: CASSLFPGGGGNTIYF. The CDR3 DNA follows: TGTGCCAGCAGTTTATTCCCAGGGGGCGGAGGAAACACCATATATTTT.